The 32 T cell receptor beta chains below all came from one sample that was sequenced in a study of T cell responses to AZD1222 COVID-19 vaccine (dated by TCRdb to the early 2020s). Per the publication, the time point label means: about 28 days (+/-7) after the second vaccine dose. The library was generated by the immunoSEQ multiplex PCR assay. TCRdb took over this immuneACCESS table, retaining in-frame rearrangements with V and J assigned. Such tables are incomplete; in checked studies, under half of the missing clones stem from an unresolved V gene, and the remainder is unexplained. The sample yields fewer than 70,000 clones; approximately 80% were counted once. The ten largest clones represent 11% to 15% of the sample. Here the sequenced sample was peripheral blood, taken 28 days after the second AZD1222 dose. The receptor set was obtained from an adult who received the AZD1222 COVID-19 vaccine.

The rearrangement joins TRBV10-3 to TRBJ1-5, with a possible D match to TRBD1 (5 bases). Trimming took 0 bases from V and 2 from J, leaving 17 bases between them. This CDR3 is built from 18 residues. Germline lookup yields CDR1 ENHRY and CDR2 SYGVKD. The CDR3 loop is CAISESRDPLEGNQPQHF. The CDR3, as DNA: TGTGCCATCAGTGAGTCTCGGGACCCCCTGGAGGGCAATCAGCCCCAGCATTTT.

The chain is built from TRBV29-1 and TRBJ1-4, with no clear D. V dropped 3 bases and J dropped 9 bases, with 11 bases sitting between them. The germline V gene encodes CDR1 SQVTM and CDR2 ANQGSEA. CDR3 length equals 12 residues. The CDR3 protein is CSVDVGQKKLFF. The CDR3 bases are TGCAGCGTTGACGTAGGGCAGAAAAAACTGTTTTTT.

The chain employs TRBV2 and TRBJ1-2; D not certain. This CDR3 has 12 residues. V lost 6 bases to trimming and J lost 8 bases, with 13 bases between them. CDR1 SNHLY and CDR2 FYNNEI come from the germline V gene. CDR3 protein: CASREDASGYTF. The CDR3 region has the DNA TGTGCCAGCAGAGAGGACGCCTCAGGCTACACCTTC.

The CDR3 nucleotides are TGCGCCAGCAGCCCCCAAATAGCATATGGCTACACCTTC. Protein sequence: CASSPQIAYGYTF. The chain joins TRBV4-3 to TRBJ1-2; no definite D call. Trimming left V 4 bases short and J 5 bases short, with 11 bases between. The CDR3 runs 13 residues. The germline V gene encodes CDR1 LGHNA and CDR2 YSLEER.

V and J are TRBV5-1 and TRBJ2-6; D assignment may be TRBD1 or TRBD2 (5 bases each). The germline V gene encodes CDR1 SGHRS and CDR2 YFSETQ. Deletions cut 4 bases from V and 3 bases from J, with 17 bases between. There are 17 residues in the CDR3. This chain's CDR3 is CASSLGPAGLGANVLTF. CDR3 coding DNA: TGCGCCAGCAGCCTGGGGCCCGCGGGTCTTGGGGCCAACGTCCTGACTTTC.

V is TRBV7-3 and J is TRBJ2-3; TRBD2 aligns across 13 bases. Germline V gene sequence: CDR1 SGHTA, CDR2 FQGTGA. This CDR3 region has 15 residues. Germline trimming cut 5 bases from V and 4 bases from J; bases unmatched to any gene: 3. The CDR3 reads CASSRLAGGADTQYF. The CDR3 DNA reads TGTGCCAGCAGCAGACTAGCGGGGGGCGCAGATACGCAGTATTTT.

In its sample, this clone was seen a few times. The rearrangement joins TRBV2 to TRBJ1-6; D unclear. V shed 7 bases and J shed 5 bases, with 15 bases lying between them. This CDR3 contains 15 residues. Germline V gene data show CDR1 as SNHLY and CDR2 as FYNNEI. CDR3 in amino acids: CASTESGPHNSPLHF. In DNA, the CDR3 is TGTGCCAGCACCGAATCCGGGCCCCATAATTCACCCCTCCACTTT.

The chain recombines TRBV4-3 with TRBJ2-7, with D possibly being TRBD1 or TRBD2 (5 bases each). Germline CDR1 LGHNA, CDR2 YSLEER. The CDR3 runs 15 residues. The V end was cut by 3 bases, the J end by 2 bases, with 14 bases between. The CDR3 loop is CASSQARDPTYEQYF. The CDR3 nucleotides are TGCGCCAGCAGCCAGGCTCGGGACCCCACCTACGAGCAGTACTTC.

This clone occurred once. The chain carries TRBV5-4 and TRBJ1-2, with a tentative D call TRBD1 (6 bases). The length of the CDR3 is 14 residues. Trimming stripped 7 bases from V and 7 bases from J, with 20 bases between. CDR1 and CDR2 (germline): SGHNT, YYREEE (reference sequence). In nucleotides, the CDR3 is TGTGCCAGCGGATTCTTAGGGGGGGCGTCTGGCTACACCTTC. Amino acids: CASGFLGGASGYTF.

This clone was seen once. This chain links TRBV7-8 with TRBJ1-1; 7 bases are shared with TRBD1. Germline V gene data show CDR1 as SGHVS and CDR2 as FQNEAQ. Germline trimming cut 1 base from V and 5 bases from J; bases unmatched to any gene: 4. This CDR3 has 14 amino acids. As DNA, the CDR3 is TGTGCCAGCAGCTTAGAAGGCAGGGGGACTGAAGCTTTCTTT. This gives the protein CASSLEGRGTEAFF.

V and J are TRBV5-1 and TRBJ2-7; a weak D match, TRBD1 (7 bases). With 4 bases removed from V and 1 base from J, the gap between germline ends came to 12 bases. This CDR3 is 14 amino acids long. Germline-derived CDR1 and CDR2 are SGHRS and YFSETQ. CDR3 bases: TGCGCCAGCAGCCCGACAGGGACTTCCTACGAGCAGTACTTC. Protein sequence: CASSPTGTSYEQYF.

The chain employs TRBV19 and TRBJ1-5; D call uncertain. Trimming took 5 bases from V and 7 from J, leaving 9 bases between them. The CDR3 runs 12 residues. Germline loops: CDR1 LNHDA, CDR2 SQIVND (reference sequence). CDR3 loop: CASSPTYQPQHF. The CDR3 coding sequence is TGTGCCAGTAGTCCAACCTACCAGCCCCAGCATTTT. The whole variable domain, remainder taken from reference TRBV19 and TRBJ1-5, is DGGITQSPKYLFRKEGQNVTLSCEQNLNHDAMYWYRQDPGQGLRLIYYSQIVNDFQKGDIAEGYSVSREKKESFPLTVTSAQKNPTAFYLCASSPTYQPQHFGDGTRLSIL.

This rearrangement joins TRBV19 to TRBJ1-2; possibly TRBD1 for D (6 bases). The CDR3 has 14 residues. V was cut by 0 bases and J by 8 bases, with 13 bases left in between. CDR1 and CDR2 (germline): LNHDA, SQIVND (reference sequence). The CDR3 loop reads CASSIDRGPNGYTF. CDR3 in DNA: TGTGCCAGTAGTATAGACAGGGGTCCGAACGGCTACACCTTC. The whole variable domain, filled in from reference TRBV19 and TRBJ1-2, reads DGGITQSPKYLFRKEGQNVTLSCEQNLNHDAMYWYRQDPGQGLRLIYYSQIVNDFQKGDIAEGYSVSREKKESFPLTVTSAQKNPTAFYLCASSIDRGPNGYTFGSGTRLTVV.

The chain uses TRBV9 and TRBJ2-2; 9 bases line up with TRBD1. Germline V gene data show CDR1 as SGDLS and CDR2 as YYNGEE. V lost 4 bases, J lost 4 bases, and 8 bases stayed unmatched. The CDR3 consists of 16 residues. The CDR3 loop is CASSPRTTGGTGELFF. The CDR3 bases are TGTGCCAGCAGCCCGCGGACGACAGGGGGCACCGGGGAGCTGTTTTTT. Combining the CDR3 with reference TRBV9 and TRBJ2-2 gives the whole variable domain DSGVTQTPKHLITATGQRVTLRCSPRSGDLSVYWYQQSLDQGLQFLIQYYNGEERAKGNILERFSAQQFPDLHSELNLSSLELGDSALYFCASSPRTTGGTGELFFGEGSRLTVL.

Notes on this clone: A read error may account for a junction end that differs from germline. The V and J genes are TRBV12-5 and TRBJ1-3, with D perhaps TRBD1 (5 bases). This CDR3 spans 14 amino acids. Per germline, CDR1 LGHNT and CDR2 FRNRAP. The DNA of the CDR3 is TGTGCTAGTGGTCTCGGGGACTCTAGAAACACCATATATTTT. This translates into CASGLGDSRNTIYF.

V usage is TRBV2 and J usage is TRBJ1-1; D remains ambiguous. This CDR3 has 15 residues. V shed 2 bases and J shed 0 bases, with 10 bases lying between them. Germline CDR1 SNHLY, CDR2 FYNNEI. DNA for the CDR3: TGTGCCAGCAGTGAACTAGGCACCGTGAACACTGAAGCTTTCTTT. Its translation is CASSELGTVNTEAFF. The variable domain in full, with the rest retrieved from reference TRBV2 and TRBJ1-1, is EPEVTQTPSHQVTQMGQEVILRCVPISNHLYFYWYRQILGQKVEFLVSFYNNEISEKSEIFDDQFSVERPDGSNFTLKIRSTKLEDSAMYFCASSELGTVNTEAFFGQGTRLTVV.

This rearrangement joins TRBV30 to TRBJ2-7; D ambiguous. With 6 bases removed from V and 4 bases from J, the gap between germline ends came to 10 bases. The CDR3 is 11 amino acids. Germline CDR1 GTSNPN, CDR2 SVGIG (reference sequence). CDR3 sequence (DNA): TGTGCCTGTACCGGACGGTACGAGCAGTACTTC. It translates to CACTGRYEQYF.

V usage is TRBV30 and J usage is TRBJ2-1, with D tentatively TRBD1 or TRBD2 (5 bases each). Between the trimmed V and J ends, which lost 1 base and 10 bases, there was a span of 17 bases. Germline V gene sequence: CDR1 GTSNPN, CDR2 SVGIG (reference sequence). This CDR3 comprises 14 residues. This CDR3 reads CAWSGPAAGAEQFF. The DNA for the CDR3 is TGTGCCTGGAGTGGACCGGCCGCCGGGGCGGAGCAGTTCTTC.

This clone was counted a single time. The genes are TRBV4-2 and TRBJ2-7; 11 bases are a match to TRBD2. Germline values: CDR1 LGHNA, CDR2 YNFKEQ. After removal of 6 bases from V and 3 bases from J, the junction contained 10 bases not matched to a gene. This CDR3 contains 16 residues. The CDR3 bases are TGTGCCAGCAGTCAAACTAGCGGGGGTTTACTCTACGAGCAGTACTTC. The encoded protein is CASSQTSGGLLYEQYF.

This clone appeared once. This rearrangement joins TRBV29-1 to TRBJ2-7; no clear D. This CDR3 region has 12 residues. Germline V CDR1 and CDR2: SQVTM, ANQGSEA. The V end lost 6 bases, the J end lost 2 bases, and 11 bases lay between the germline ends. The CDR3 protein is CSVSTVPYEQYF. The DNA of the CDR3 is TGCAGCGTGTCGACGGTCCCCTACGAGCAGTACTTC.

This clone was seen more than once but under ten times. CDR3 amino acids: CATQPLSYEQYF. CDR3 DNA: TGCGCCACTCAACCTCTCTCCTACGAGCAGTACTTC. This chain uses TRBV10-2 with TRBJ2-7; no firm D call. The V gene lost 10 bases and the J gene lost 0 bases, with 10 bases spanning the gap. Per the germline V gene, CDR1 is WSHSY and CDR2 is SAAADI. The CDR3 length is 12 residues.

This clone was counted a few times. The chain combines TRBV6-2 or TRBV6-3 with TRBJ2-7, with a possible D match to TRBD2 (7 bases). V lost 0 bases and J lost 6, with 18 bases in between. CDR3 length: 16 amino acids. Germline loops: CDR1 MNHEY, CDR2 SVGEGT. CDR3 sequence reads: CASSYSRGAISIEQYF. CDR3 coding DNA: TGTGCCAGCAGTTACTCCCGGGGGGCCATATCTATCGAGCAGTACTTC.

This clone was observed a handful of times. The chain couples TRBV5-4 to TRBJ1-2, with no clear D. This CDR3 region has 18 residues. The germline gives CDR1 SGHNT, CDR2 YYREEE (reference sequence). Deletions cut 1 base from V and 4 bases from J, with 23 bases between. CDR3 residues: CASSLLSRSQTSFYGYTF. DNA of the CDR3: TGTGCCAGCAGCTTGCTCTCAAGGTCTCAGACATCTTTCTATGGCTACACCTTC.

The chain couples TRBV21-1 to TRBJ1-1. TRBV21-1 is flagged as a pseudogene. This CDR3 spans 16 amino acids. CDR3 nucleotides: TGTGCCAGCAGCAAAGGGGAGGGGACACCCAACACTGAAGCTTTCTTT. It specifies CASSKGEGTPNTEAFF.

For the CDR3, the DNA is TGTGCCAGCAGCTTTTGGCTAGCGGGGCAGAGCTCCTACAATGAGCAGTTCTTC. Encoded protein: CASSFWLAGQSSYNEQFF. The V call is TRBV11-2, the J call TRBJ2-1, with TRBD2 matching over 9 bases. Per the germline V gene, CDR1 is SGHAT and CDR2 is FQNNGV. The CDR3 consists of 18 residues. Germline trimming cut 3 bases from V and 0 bases from J; bases unmatched to any gene: 9.

This sequence joins TRBV6-2 or TRBV6-3 and TRBJ1-1, with D unresolved. Germline-derived CDR1 and CDR2 are MNHEY and SVGEGT. The CDR3 is 16 amino acids. Trimming took 0 bases from V and 3 from J, leaving 14 bases between them. CDR3 residues: CASSYSRGSVDTEAFF. The DNA of the CDR3 is TGTGCCAGCAGTTACTCACGGGGAAGCGTCGACACTGAAGCTTTCTTT.

This clone appeared once. The chain links TRBV6-5 to TRBJ1-1; D is possibly TRBD1 (6 bases). In germline, CDR1 is MNHEY, CDR2 SVGAGI. The CDR3 totals 11 residues. Trimming removed 7 bases from V and 8 bases from J, with 11 bases in between. Here the CDR3 DNA reads TGTGCCAGCAAGGACGACAGGGAAGCTTTCTTT. Translated, it gives CASKDDREAFF.

This sequence joins TRBV6-5 and TRBJ2-3; perhaps TRBD2 as D (6 bases). Germline assignment: CDR1 MNHEY and CDR2 SVGAGI. CDR3 length equals 15 residues. The ends were cut back, 1 base at V and 2 bases at J, with 10 bases in the middle. CDR3 loop: CASSYYGGYTDTQYF. The CDR3, as DNA: TGTGCCAGCAGTTACTACGGGGGATACACAGATACGCAGTATTTT.

This clone is classed as medium-sized (0.01 to 0.1%). V usage is TRBV9 and J usage is TRBJ1-6, with TRBD1 matching over 9 bases. Germline trimming cut 3 bases from V and 11 bases from J; bases unmatched to any gene: 6. CDR3 length equals 14 residues. Looked up from germline, CDR1 is SGDLS and CDR2 is YYNGEE. CDR3 nucleotides: TGTGCCAGCAGCGAGGGACAGGGAGGAACACCCCTCCACTTT. Translating it yields CASSEGQGGTPLHF.

Written as DNA, the CDR3 is TGTGCCAGCATTAAAGGACAGGCCTGGGAGTATGGCTACACCTTC. Translation gives CASIKGQAWEYGYTF. The rearrangement links TRBV6-5 to TRBJ1-2, with TRBD1 matching over 7 bases. Germline lookup yields CDR1 MNHEY and CDR2 SVGAGI. After removal of 7 bases from V and 5 bases from J, the junction contained 13 bases not matched to a gene. The CDR3 consists of 15 residues.

This clone was found once. The chain joins TRBV28 to TRBJ1-2, with 7 bases aligning to TRBD1. Per germline, CDR1 MDHEN and CDR2 SYDVKM. This CDR3 spans 13 amino acids. Trimming took 7 bases from V and 1 from J; bases not matched to a gene: 3. CDR3 sequence: CASTTGVNYGYTF. In nucleotides, the CDR3 is TGTGCCAGCACCACAGGGGTTAACTATGGCTACACCTTC.

J is TRBJ2-2 and V is TRBV29-1, with D possibly matching TRBD2 (7 bases). The CDR3 length is 15 residues. The V gene lost 8 bases and the J gene lost 4 bases, with 20 bases spanning the gap. The V gene's germline CDR1 is SQVTM and CDR2 ANQGSEA. In DNA form, the CDR3 reads TGCAGCATCCTAATACGGGCGGGGGCCACCGGGGAGCTGTTTTTT. Its protein is CSILIRAGATGELFF.